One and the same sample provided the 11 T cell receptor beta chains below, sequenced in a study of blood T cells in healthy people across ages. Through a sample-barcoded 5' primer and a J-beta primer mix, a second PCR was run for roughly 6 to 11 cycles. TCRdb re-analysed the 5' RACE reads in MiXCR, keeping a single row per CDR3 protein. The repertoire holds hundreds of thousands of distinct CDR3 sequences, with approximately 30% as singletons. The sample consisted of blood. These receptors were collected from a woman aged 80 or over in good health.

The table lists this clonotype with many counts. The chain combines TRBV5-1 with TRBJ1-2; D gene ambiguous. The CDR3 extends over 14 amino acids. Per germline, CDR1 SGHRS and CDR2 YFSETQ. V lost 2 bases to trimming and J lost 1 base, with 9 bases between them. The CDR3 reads CASSFDPVNYGYTF. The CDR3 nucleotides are TGCGCCAGCAGCTTCGACCCGGTTAACTATGGCTACACCTTC.

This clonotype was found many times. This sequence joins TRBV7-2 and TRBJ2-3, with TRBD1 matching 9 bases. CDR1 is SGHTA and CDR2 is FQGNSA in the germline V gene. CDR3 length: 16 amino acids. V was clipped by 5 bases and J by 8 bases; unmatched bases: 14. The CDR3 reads CASSHTDRGKRLTQYF. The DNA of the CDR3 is TGTGCCAGCAGCCATACCGACAGGGGGAAAAGGCTTACGCAGTATTTT.

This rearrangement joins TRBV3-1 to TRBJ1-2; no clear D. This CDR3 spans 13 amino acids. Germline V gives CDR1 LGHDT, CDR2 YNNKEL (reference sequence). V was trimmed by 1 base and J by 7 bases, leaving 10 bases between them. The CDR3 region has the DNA TGTGCCAGCAGCCAAGGGAGTGCTGCTGGCTACACCTTC. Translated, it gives CASSQGSAAGYTF.

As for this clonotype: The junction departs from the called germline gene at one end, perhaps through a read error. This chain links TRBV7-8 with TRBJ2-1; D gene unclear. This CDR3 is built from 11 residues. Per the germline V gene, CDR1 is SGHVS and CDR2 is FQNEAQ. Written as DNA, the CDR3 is TGTCCCAGCAGCTTAGGCAGTGAGCAGTTCTTC. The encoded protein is CPSSLGSEQFF.

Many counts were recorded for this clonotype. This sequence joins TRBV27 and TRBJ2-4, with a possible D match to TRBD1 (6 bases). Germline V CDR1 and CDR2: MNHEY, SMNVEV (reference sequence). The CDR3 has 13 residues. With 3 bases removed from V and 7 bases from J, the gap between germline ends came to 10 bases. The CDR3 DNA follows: TGTGCCAGCAGTTTCGCAGGGGAGAACATTCAGTACTTC. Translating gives CASSFAGENIQYF.

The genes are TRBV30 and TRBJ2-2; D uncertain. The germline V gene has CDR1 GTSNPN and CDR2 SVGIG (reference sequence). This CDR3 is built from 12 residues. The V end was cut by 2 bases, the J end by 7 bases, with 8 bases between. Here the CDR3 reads CAWSSGRGELFF. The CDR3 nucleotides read TGTGCCTGGAGTTCTGGGCGCGGGGAGCTGTTTTTT.

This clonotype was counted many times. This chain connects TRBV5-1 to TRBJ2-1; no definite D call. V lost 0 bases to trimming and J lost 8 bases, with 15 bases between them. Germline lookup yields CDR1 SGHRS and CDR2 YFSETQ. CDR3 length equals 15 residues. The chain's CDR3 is CASSLALGPVDEQFF. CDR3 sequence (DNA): TGCGCCAGCAGCTTGGCTTTGGGTCCGGTCGATGAGCAGTTCTTC.

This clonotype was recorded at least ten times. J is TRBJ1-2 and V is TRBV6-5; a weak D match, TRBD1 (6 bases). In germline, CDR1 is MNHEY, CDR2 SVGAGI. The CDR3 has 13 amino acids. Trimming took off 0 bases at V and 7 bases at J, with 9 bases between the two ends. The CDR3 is CASSYSGALGYTF. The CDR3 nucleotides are TGTGCCAGCAGTTACTCGGGGGCACTTGGCTACACCTTC.

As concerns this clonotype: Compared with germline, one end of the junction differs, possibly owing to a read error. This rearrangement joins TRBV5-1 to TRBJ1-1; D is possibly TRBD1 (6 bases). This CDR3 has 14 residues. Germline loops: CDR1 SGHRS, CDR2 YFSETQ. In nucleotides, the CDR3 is TGCGCCAGCAGCTTGCGGGGGGGGCACACTGGAGCTTTCTTT. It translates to CASSLRGGHTGAFF.

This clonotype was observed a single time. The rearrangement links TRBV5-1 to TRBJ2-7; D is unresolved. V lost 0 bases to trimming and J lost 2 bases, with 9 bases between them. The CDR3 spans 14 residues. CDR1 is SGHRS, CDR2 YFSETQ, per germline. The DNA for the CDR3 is TGCGCCAGCAGCTTGGTAGGCAGCCCCTACGAGCAGTACTTC. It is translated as CASSLVGSPYEQYF.

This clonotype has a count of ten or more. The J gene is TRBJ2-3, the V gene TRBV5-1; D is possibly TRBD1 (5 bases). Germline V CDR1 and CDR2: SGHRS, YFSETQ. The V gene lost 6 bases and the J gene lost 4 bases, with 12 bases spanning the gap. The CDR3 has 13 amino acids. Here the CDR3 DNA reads TGCGCCAGCAATTCACTACAGGCAGATACGCAGTATTTT. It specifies CASNSLQADTQYF.